The subject of this entry is one T cell receptor (beta chain). The antigen is not known. This sample is part of a study of T cell repertoires in ileal Crohn's disease. Whole-study findings and limits: Every patient over 26.8% clonality showed endoscopic recurrence.

Repertoires were generated with immunoSEQ multiplex PCR, while TCRdb's copy carries only in-frame clones and drops some. This table has fewer than 2,500 clones, approximately 84% appearing once. V lost 7 bases to trimming and J lost 1 base; unmatched junction nucleotides: 6. Germline V gives CDR1 MNHNS, CDR2 SASEGT. The CDR3 consists of 14 residues. This TCR came from an adult with Crohn's disease. The rearrangement uses TRBV6-1 and TRBJ2-7; 8 nucleotides match TRBD1. Sequencing input: ileal tissue. The CDR3 sequence: CASKDRDRSYEQYF. The CDR3, as DNA: TGTGCCAGCAAGGACAGGGATAGGTCCTACGAGCAGTACTTC.